What follows are 27 T cell receptor beta chains derived from one specimen sequenced in a study of blood T cell repertoires in COVID-19 (dated by TCRdb to 2018 to 2020). Receptors were amplified or captured by the immunoSEQ multiplex PCR assay. Sourced from immuneACCESS, this table was stored by TCRdb with only in-frame sequences that have V and J called. A share of the clones is absent; for the studies checked, an unresolved V gene accounts for under half, and the remainder has no known explanation. Counted in this sample were about 170,000 clones; around nine tenths of them appeared once. The ten biggest clones cover more than 3% of the sample. Material: peripheral blood. The receptors come from a man in his 70s with acute or convalescent COVID-19.

This clone showed up just once. The rearrangement uses TRBV5-4 and TRBJ1-6, with 7 nucleotides matching TRBD1. Germline-derived CDR1 and CDR2 are SGHNT and YYREEE (reference sequence). This CDR3 is built from 14 residues. V lost 4 bases to trimming and J lost 5 bases; unmatched junction nucleotides: 3. CDR3 amino acids: CASSRDSNNSPLHF. The CDR3 DNA follows: TGTGCCAGCAGCCGGGACAGCAATAATTCACCCCTCCACTTT. The variable domain in full, with the rest retrieved from reference TRBV5-4 and TRBJ1-6, is ETGVTQSPTHLIKTRGQQVTLRCSSQSGHNTVSWYQQALGQGPQFIFQYYREEENGRGNFPPRFSGLQFPNYSSELNVNALELDDSALYLCASSRDSNNSPLHFGNGTRLTVT.

The chain employs TRBV5-5 and TRBJ1-5, with D perhaps matching TRBD1 (6 bases). CDR3 size: 16 residues. Germline loops: CDR1 SGHKS, CDR2 YYEKEE (reference sequence). Between the trimmed V and J ends, which lost 1 base and 9 bases, there was a span of 20 bases. The DNA for the CDR3 is TGTGCCAGCAGCTTGAGGGACACCGCCTGGGTGCGGCCCCAGCATTTT. Amino acid sequence: CASSLRDTAWVRPQHF. Filled out from reference TRBV5-5 and TRBJ1-5, the complete variable domain reads DAGVTQSPTHLIKTRGQQVTLRCSPISGHKSVSWYQQVLGQGPQFIFQYYEKEERGRGNFPDRFSARQFPNYSSELNVNALLLGDSALYLCASSLRDTAWVRPQHFGDGTRLSIL.

This rearrangement joins TRBV7-9 to TRBJ2-7; TRBD1 agrees at 7 bases. Germline V CDR1 and CDR2: SEHNR, FQNEAQ (reference sequence). This CDR3 has 14 amino acids. With V trimmed by 5 bases and J by 1 base, 5 bases remained unmatched. CDR3 in amino acids: CASSKGAKSYEQYF. The CDR3 DNA reads as TGTGCCAGCAGCAAGGGGGCTAAGTCCTACGAGCAGTACTTC.

The CDR3 protein is CAISDLTGNTEAFF. The DNA of the CDR3 is TGTGCCATCAGTGACCTTACAGGGAACACTGAAGCTTTCTTT. The rearrangement links TRBV10-3 to TRBJ1-1; tentative D call: TRBD1 (5 bases). CDR1 is ENHRY, CDR2 SYGVKD, per germline. The CDR3 length is 14 residues. V lost 3 bases and J lost 1, with 9 bases in between.

The V gene is TRBV27, the J gene TRBJ1-6, with TRBD1 as a possible D gene (5 bases). Germline lookup yields CDR1 MNHEY and CDR2 SMNVEV (reference sequence). Deletions cut 2 bases from V and 7 bases from J, with 12 bases between. This CDR3 spans 15 amino acids. CDR3 nucleotide sequence: TGTGCCAGCAGTTTAAGGGGTACCGGGAATTCACCCCTCCACTTT. It translates to CASSLRGTGNSPLHF.

V and J are TRBV4-3 and TRBJ1-1; a weak D match, TRBD1 (5 bases). This CDR3 comprises 17 residues. V was clipped by 3 bases and J by 1 base, with 18 bases between them. Germline-derived CDR1 and CDR2 are LGHNA and YSLEER. The CDR3 DNA follows: TGCGCCAGCAGCCAGGAATGGGGCCCCCAAGGGAACACTGAAGCTTTCTTT. Amino acid sequence: CASSQEWGPQGNTEAFF.

The chain carries TRBV5-4 and TRBJ2-3; the D is unclear. The germline gives CDR1 SGHNT, CDR2 YYREEE (reference sequence). The CDR3 loop spans 14 amino acids. The V end was cut by 0 bases, the J end by 7 bases, with 12 bases between. CDR3 sequence: CASSLARDFHTQYF. The CDR3 DNA reads TGTGCCAGCAGCTTGGCCAGAGACTTTCATACGCAGTATTTT.

V gene TRBV5-1 combines with J gene TRBJ1-4, with a tentative D call TRBD1 (5 bases). The CDR3 sequence is 13 residues long. V lost 5 bases and J lost 3, with 8 bases in between. Looked up from germline, CDR1 is SGHRS and CDR2 is YFSETQ. The CDR3 nucleotides are TGCGCCAGCAGGCAGGGTCCTAATGAAAAACTGTTTTTT. Its translation is CASRQGPNEKLFF. Full variable domain (remainder filled in from reference TRBV5-1 and TRBJ1-4): KAGVTQTPRYLIKTRGQQVTLSCSPISGHRSVSWYQQTPGQGLQFLFEYFSETQRNKGNFPGRFSGRQFSNSRSEMNVSTLELGDSALYLCASRQGPNEKLFFGSGTQLSVL.

The chain employs TRBV9 and TRBJ2-5, with a tentative D call TRBD1 (6 bases). The length of the CDR3 is 13 residues. Per the germline V gene, CDR1 is SGDLS and CDR2 is YYNGEE. V gave up 2 bases and J gave up 5 bases, with 10 bases separating them. CDR3 amino acids: CASSVSGDETQYF. Here the CDR3 DNA reads TGTGCCAGCAGCGTCTCAGGGGACGAGACCCAGTACTTC.

In its sample, this clone was seen a few times. The chain recombines TRBV4-2 with TRBJ1-5, with D maybe TRBD1 (6 bases). The V end lost 0 bases, the J end lost 7 bases, and 13 bases lay between the germline ends. Germline V lookup: CDR1 LGHNA, CDR2 YNFKEQ. The CDR3 spans 15 residues. CDR3 loop: CASSQDRRGGQPQHF. The CDR3 nucleotides read TGTGCCAGCAGCCAAGATCGCAGGGGCGGCCAGCCCCAGCATTTT.

This clone came up once. This chain joins TRBV7-2 and TRBJ1-5; no definite D call. Germline V gives CDR1 SGHTA, CDR2 FQGNSA. The CDR3 sequence is 14 residues long. Trimming left V 1 base short and J 3 bases short, with 7 bases between. In DNA, the CDR3 is TGTGCCAGCAGCTTAGTGAGTTCCAATCAGCCCCAGCATTTT. Encoded protein: CASSLVSSNQPQHF.

This clone was counted once. The chain employs TRBV27 and TRBJ1-2; no clear D gene. The CDR3 is 13 residues long. Germline CDR1 reads MNHEY; CDR2 reads SMNVEV (reference sequence). The germline V and J ends were trimmed by 4 bases and 5 bases, with 11 bases remaining between them. CDR3: CASSSAGFYGYTF. Here the CDR3 DNA reads TGTGCCAGCAGTTCTGCAGGTTTTTATGGCTACACCTTC.

J is TRBJ1-6 and V is TRBV28; TRBD1 aligns across 7 bases. The CDR3 consists of 19 residues. V was pared by 3 bases and J by 0 bases, with 11 bases of the junction left unmatched. Germline lookup yields CDR1 MDHEN and CDR2 SYDVKM. This CDR3 is CASSLDRDRMSSYNSPLHF. CDR3 coding DNA: TGTGCCAGCAGTTTGGACCGGGACAGAATGAGCTCCTATAATTCACCCCTCCACTTT. Looking up the rest from reference TRBV28 and TRBJ1-6 gives the full variable domain: DVKVTQSSRYLVKRTGEKVFLECVQDMDHENMFWYRQDPGLGLRLIYFSYDVKMKEKGDIPEGYSVSREKKERFSLILESASTNQTSMYLCASSLDRDRMSSYNSPLHFGNGTRLTVT.

V usage is TRBV10-3 and J usage is TRBJ2-5; 12 bases line up with TRBD1. The germline V gene encodes CDR1 ENHRY and CDR2 SYGVKD. The CDR3 totals 14 residues. The V and J ends lost 10 bases and 4 bases, in that order; junction bases with no gene match: 7. DNA for the CDR3: TGTGCCACCTCCGGGACAGGGGGCGTAGAGACCCAGTACTTC. Translation: CATSGTGGVETQYF.

V and J are TRBV4-1 and TRBJ2-4; no definite D call. The CDR3 sequence is 17 residues long. The germline CDR1 and CDR2 sequences are MGHRA and YSYEKL. Trimming pared 1 base from V and 0 bases from J, leaving 13 bases between. CDR3 amino acids: CASSQVLTSLAKNIQYF. The CDR3 nucleotides are TGCGCCAGCAGCCAAGTATTGACATCACTAGCCAAAAACATTCAGTACTTC.

The chain carries TRBV6-5 and TRBJ1-5; 8 positions match TRBD1. This CDR3 comprises 15 residues. The germline V gene encodes CDR1 MNHEY and CDR2 SVGAGI. Losses at the gene ends were 6 bases for V and 2 bases for J; bases not matched to a gene: 6. This chain's CDR3 is CASSATGGGNQPQHF. CDR3 in DNA: TGTGCCAGCAGCGCAACAGGGGGGGGCAATCAGCCCCAGCATTTT.

There are a few counts of this clone. This chain links TRBV30 with TRBJ1-1; D is possibly TRBD1 (5 bases). Trimming removed 3 bases from V and 4 bases from J, with 15 bases in between. CDR1 GTSNPN and CDR2 SVGIG come from the germline V gene (reference sequence). There are 14 residues in the CDR3. CDR3 loop: CAWSHKGGGTEAFF. The CDR3 DNA sequence: TGTGCCTGGAGCCATAAGGGCGGGGGCACTGAAGCTTTCTTT. Variable domain in full (rest from reference TRBV30 and TRBJ1-1): SQTIHQWPATLVQPVGSPLSLECTVEGTSNPNLYWYRQAAGRGLQLLFYSVGIGQISSEVPQNLSASRPQDRQFILSSKKLLLSDSGFYLCAWSHKGGGTEAFFGQGTRLTVV.

This chain connects TRBV4-1 to TRBJ1-3, with 10 bases that match TRBD1. From germline, CDR1 is MGHRA and CDR2 YSYEKL. The CDR3 contains 18 residues. The ends lost 6 bases at V and 3 bases at J; junction bases unmatched: 14. The CDR3 region is CASRRTPGTGAGGNTIYF. CDR3 nucleotide sequence: TGCGCCAGCAGGCGTACCCCTGGGACAGGGGCCGGTGGAAACACCATATATTTT.

The chain has TRBV12-3 or TRBV12-4 and TRBJ2-7; TRBD2 might be the D (5 bases). The CDR3 extends over 11 amino acids. The V end was cut by 4 bases, the J end by 6 bases, with 7 bases between. The chain's CDR3 is CASSYGLEQYF. DNA of the CDR3: TGTGCCAGCAGTTACGGACTCGAGCAGTACTTC.

The V call is TRBV27, the J call TRBJ1-5, with a tentative D call TRBD1 (6 bases). The V end was cut by 2 bases, the J end by 7 bases, with 9 bases between. The CDR3 runs 13 residues. Germline V gene lookup returns CDR1 MNHEY and CDR2 SMNVEV (reference sequence). The CDR3 here is CASSLQGWQPQHF. CDR3 bases: TGTGCCAGCAGTTTACAGGGGTGGCAGCCCCAGCATTTT.

The chain combines TRBV6-6 with TRBJ2-3, with D tentatively TRBD1 (5 bases). Between the trimmed V and J ends, which lost 6 bases and 3 bases, there was a span of 19 bases. Germline lookup yields CDR1 MNHNY and CDR2 SVGAGI (reference sequence). This CDR3 spans 16 amino acids. The CDR3 region is CASRPPGDRGTDTQYF. For the CDR3, the DNA is TGTGCCAGCAGACCCCCCGGAGACAGAGGAACAGATACGCAGTATTTT.

The J gene is TRBJ2-5, the V gene TRBV6-2 or TRBV6-3; 7 nucleotides match TRBD1. V dropped 6 bases and J dropped 4; count of bases not matched to a gene: 11. The CDR3 is made up of 15 amino acids. Looked up from germline, CDR1 is MNHEY and CDR2 is SVGEGT. The CDR3 DNA sequence: TGTGCCAGCAGCCCTTTAGGGGGCGGAGGAGAGACCCAGTACTTC. Residues: CASSPLGGGGETQYF.

The V gene is TRBV7-2, the J gene TRBJ1-5; D is uncertain. CDR1 and CDR2 from the germline V gene are SGHTA and FQGNSA. The CDR3 runs to 13 residues. V was trimmed by 3 bases and J by 9 bases, leaving 12 bases between them. The CDR3 DNA sequence: TGTGCCAGCAGCTTGCGGAGGCGTGGGCCCCAGCATTTT. It specifies CASSLRRRGPQHF.

The chain combines TRBV9 with TRBJ2-1; no clear D. The V and J ends lost 0 bases and 6 bases respectively, with 7 bases between them. CDR1 and CDR2 (germline): SGDLS, YYNGEE. The CDR3 spans 13 residues. In DNA form, the CDR3 reads TGTGCCAGCAGCGTAGCGGTAGTCAATGAGCAGTTCTTC. This encodes CASSVAVVNEQFF.

The chain has TRBV6-5 and TRBJ1-2; D is unresolved. The CDR3 is made up of 13 amino acids. CDR1 MNHEY and CDR2 SVGAGI come from the germline V gene. V lost 6 bases and J lost 4, with 12 bases in between. CDR3 sequence: CASSPREAYGYTF. The CDR3 DNA reads TGTGCCAGCAGCCCCCGTGAGGCCTATGGCTACACCTTC.

CDR3 region: CASSLMGEGGGYTF. The CDR3 coding sequence is TGTGCCAGCAGCTTGATGGGTGAGGGAGGAGGCTACACCTTC. V is TRBV5-4 and J is TRBJ1-2; D is uncertain. Germline CDR1 reads SGHNT; CDR2 reads YYREEE (reference sequence). V dropped 1 base and J dropped 8 bases, with 15 bases sitting between them. This CDR3 spans 14 amino acids. The variable domain in full, with the rest retrieved from reference TRBV5-4 and TRBJ1-2, is ETGVTQSPTHLIKTRGQQVTLRCSSQSGHNTVSWYQQALGQGPQFIFQYYREEENGRGNFPPRFSGLQFPNYSSELNVNALELDDSALYLCASSLMGEGGGYTFGSGTRLTVV.

The rearrangement uses TRBV28 and TRBJ1-2, with a possible D match to TRBD1 (6 bases). The CDR3 runs 16 residues. Germline loops: CDR1 MDHEN, CDR2 SYDVKM. V shed 4 bases and J shed 4 bases, with 19 bases lying between them. For the CDR3, the DNA is TGTGCCAGCAGTTCCTCACGGGACATTTACTTCTATGGCTACACCTTC. Encoded protein: CASSSSRDIYFYGYTF.